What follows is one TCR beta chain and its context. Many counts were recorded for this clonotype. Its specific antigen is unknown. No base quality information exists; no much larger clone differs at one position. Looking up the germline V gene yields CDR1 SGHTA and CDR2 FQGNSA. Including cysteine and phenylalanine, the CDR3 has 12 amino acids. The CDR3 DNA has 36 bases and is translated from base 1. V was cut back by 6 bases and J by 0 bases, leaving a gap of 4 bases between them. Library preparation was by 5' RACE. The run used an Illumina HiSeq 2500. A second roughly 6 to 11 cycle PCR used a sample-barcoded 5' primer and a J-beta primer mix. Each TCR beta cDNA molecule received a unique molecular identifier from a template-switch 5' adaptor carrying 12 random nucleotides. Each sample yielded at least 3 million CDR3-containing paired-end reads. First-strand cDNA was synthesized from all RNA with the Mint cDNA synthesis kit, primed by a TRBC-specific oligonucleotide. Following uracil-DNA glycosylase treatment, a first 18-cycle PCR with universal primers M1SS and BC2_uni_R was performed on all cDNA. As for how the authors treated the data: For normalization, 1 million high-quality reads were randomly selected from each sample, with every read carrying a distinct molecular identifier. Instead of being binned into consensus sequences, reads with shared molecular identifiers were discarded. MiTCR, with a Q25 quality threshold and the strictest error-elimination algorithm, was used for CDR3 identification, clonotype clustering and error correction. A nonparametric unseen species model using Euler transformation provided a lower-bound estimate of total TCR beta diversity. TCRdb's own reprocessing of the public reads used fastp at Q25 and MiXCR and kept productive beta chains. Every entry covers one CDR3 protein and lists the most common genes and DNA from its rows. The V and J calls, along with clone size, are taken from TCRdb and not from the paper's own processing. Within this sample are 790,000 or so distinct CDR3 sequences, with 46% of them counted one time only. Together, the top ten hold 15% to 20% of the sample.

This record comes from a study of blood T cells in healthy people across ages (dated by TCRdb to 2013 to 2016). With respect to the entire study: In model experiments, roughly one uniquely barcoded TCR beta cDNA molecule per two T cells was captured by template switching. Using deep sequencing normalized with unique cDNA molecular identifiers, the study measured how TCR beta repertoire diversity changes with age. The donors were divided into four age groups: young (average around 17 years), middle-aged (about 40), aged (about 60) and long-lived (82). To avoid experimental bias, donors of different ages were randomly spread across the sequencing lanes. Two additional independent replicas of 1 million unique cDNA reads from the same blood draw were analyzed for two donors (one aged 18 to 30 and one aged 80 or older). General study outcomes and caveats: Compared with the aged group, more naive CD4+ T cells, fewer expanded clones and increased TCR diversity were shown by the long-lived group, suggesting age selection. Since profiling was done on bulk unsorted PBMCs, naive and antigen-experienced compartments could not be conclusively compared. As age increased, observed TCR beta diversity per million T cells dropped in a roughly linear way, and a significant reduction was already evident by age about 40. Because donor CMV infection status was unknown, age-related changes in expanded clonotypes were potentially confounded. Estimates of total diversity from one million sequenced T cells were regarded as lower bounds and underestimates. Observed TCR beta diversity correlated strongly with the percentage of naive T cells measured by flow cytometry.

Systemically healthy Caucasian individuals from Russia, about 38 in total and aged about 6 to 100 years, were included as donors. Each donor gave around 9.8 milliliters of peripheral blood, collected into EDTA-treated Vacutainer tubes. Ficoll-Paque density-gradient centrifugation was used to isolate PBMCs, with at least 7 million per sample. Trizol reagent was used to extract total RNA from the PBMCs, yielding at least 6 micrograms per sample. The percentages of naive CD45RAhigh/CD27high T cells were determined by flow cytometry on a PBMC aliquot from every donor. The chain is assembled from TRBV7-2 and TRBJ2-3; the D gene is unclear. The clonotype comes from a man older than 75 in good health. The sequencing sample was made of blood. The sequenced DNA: TGTGCCAGCAGTCGAAGCACAGATACGCAGTATTTT. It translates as CASSRSTDTQYF.